This T cell receptor (beta chain) derives from a study of vaccination and CD4 T cells after COVID-19. Across the whole study: Post-vaccine sampling followed dose two by a median roughly 76 days (range 14 to 241).

As to treatment: approximately 11-day PBMC culture with coronavirus spike peptide pools or control peptides (ViraFEST assay). There are 13 residues in the CDR3. Trimming removed 2 bases from V and 6 bases from J, with 6 bases in between. Germline-derived CDR1 and CDR2 are SGDLS and YYNGEE. Cultured CD4+ T-cell DNA underwent Oncomine TCR Beta short-read sequencing. MiXCR was run by TCRdb on the PCR reads, yielding one entry per CDR3 protein. The data contain 3,000 to 4,000 distinct CDR3 sequences, approximately 49% of them seen just once; the ten biggest clones take up approximately 17%. This clonotype has only a few counts. What it recognizes is unknown.

Sequencing input: CD4+ T cells from blood, cultured in vitro. The chain links TRBV9 to TRBJ1-6; no definite D call. This TCR was sampled from a human donor who had recovered from COVID-19. The CDR3: CASSVSSNSPLHF. The CDR3 nucleotides are TGTGCCAGCAGCGTCTCCAGTAATTCACCCCTCCACTTT.